Following are 8 T cell receptor beta chains from one sample sequenced in a study of identical twins (dated by TCRdb to the mid-2010s). The library was made by 5' RACE. The sequencing machine was an Illumina HiSeq 2000. The public reads were quality trimmed at Q25 with fastp and then assembled into clones with MiXCR by TCRdb, keeping productive beta chains. Records with the same CDR3 protein are collapsed into one entry carrying the most frequent genes and DNA. This sample lists 450,000 or so distinct CDR3 sequences; 20% to 30% were detected once. The top ten constitute over 2.5% of the sample. These records were also assigned to another study, of T cells expressing NK-cell markers.

Sequencing was performed on CD4+ T cells sorted from blood. The origin of the receptors is a woman under 30 in good health.

This chain joins TRBV27 and TRBJ1-2, with 7 bases aligning to TRBD1. The junction had 6 bases not matched to a gene; V was cut back by 5 bases and J by 3 bases. CDR1 MNHEY and CDR2 SMNVEV come from the germline V gene (reference sequence). This CDR3 has 14 amino acids. This CDR3 is CASSRQGRDYGYTF. The CDR3 bases are TGTGCCAGCAGTAGACAGGGTAGGGACTATGGCTACACCTTC.

This clonotype has a handful of counts. The chain joins TRBV9 to TRBJ2-3; the D gene is possibly TRBD1 (6 bases). The germline V gene encodes CDR1 SGDLS and CDR2 YYNGEE. The CDR3 contains 15 residues. Deletions cut 3 bases from V and 0 bases from J, with 11 bases between. CDR3 loop: CASSAPTGSTDTQYF. CDR3 nucleotide sequence: TGTGCCAGCAGCGCCCCGACAGGAAGCACAGATACGCAGTATTTT.

This clonotype was seen a handful of times. The chain is built from TRBV20-1 and TRBJ2-3, with 16 bases identical to TRBD2. Germline loops: CDR1 DFQATT, CDR2 SNEGSKA (reference sequence). Unmatched junction bases numbered 9, after V lost 1 base and J lost 2 bases. The CDR3 is made up of 19 amino acids. The CDR3, as DNA: TGCAGTGCTAGAGTTGGGACTAGCGGGAGGGCCAAAATCACAGATACGCAGTATTTT. Its translation: CSARVGTSGRAKITDTQYF.

This clonotype was seen only a few times. The gene calls are TRBV10-3 and TRBJ2-7; 8 bases align to TRBD2. Germline values: CDR1 ENHRY, CDR2 SYGVKD. This CDR3 has 12 amino acids. With V trimmed by 8 bases and J by 2 bases, 2 bases remained unmatched. The CDR3 region has the DNA TGTGCCATCCCACTAGCGGCCTACGAGCAGTACTTC. Translated, it gives CAIPLAAYEQYF.

The sample holds a few counts of this clonotype. The V gene is TRBV5-1, the J gene TRBJ2-7, with 13 bases matching TRBD2. V lost 4 bases, J lost 3 bases, and 7 bases stayed unmatched. CDR1 is SGHRS and CDR2 is YFSETQ in the germline V gene. The CDR3 sequence is 16 residues long. The DNA for the CDR3 is TGCGCCAGCAGCATCGGACTAGCGGGGGTGCTCTACGAGCAGTACTTC. Translation: CASSIGLAGVLYEQYF.

The gene calls are TRBV7-3 and TRBJ2-7; the D gene is possibly TRBD2 (6 bases). The CDR3 is made up of 14 amino acids. The germline V and J ends were trimmed by 5 bases and 7 bases, with 18 bases remaining between them. Germline assignment: CDR1 SGHTA and CDR2 FQGTGA. The CDR3 sequence: CASSLAGPSTEQYF. The CDR3 region has the DNA TGTGCCAGCAGCCTCGCGGGGCCTTCCACGGAGCAGTACTTC.

This clonotype has a handful of counts. This chain connects TRBV7-2 to TRBJ1-2, with a weak D call TRBD1 (6 bases). This CDR3 has 15 amino acids. Germline CDR1 and CDR2: SGHTA and FQGNSA. V lost 1 base to trimming and J lost 0 bases, with 9 bases between them. CDR3 sequence (DNA): TGTGCCAGCAGCTTAGGGGGGGCAGCTAACTATGGCTACACCTTC. Its translation is CASSLGGAANYGYTF.

This clonotype was counted a few times. The chain joins TRBV11-2 to TRBJ2-7; 10 bases agree with TRBD2. J lost 4 bases, V lost 5 bases, and 8 bases had no gene match. The CDR3 loop spans 15 amino acids. Germline CDR1 reads SGHAT; CDR2 reads FQNNGV. The CDR3 DNA reads as TGTGCCAGCAGCCCCCAGGGACTAGCGAGATACGAGCAGTACTTC. Protein: CASSPQGLARYEQYF. The complete variable domain, with remaining parts taken from reference TRBV11-2 and TRBJ2-7, reads EAGVAQSPRYKIIEKRQSVAFWCNPISGHATLYWYQQILGQGPKLLIQFQNNGVVDDSQLPKDRFSAERLKGVDSTLKIQPAKLEDSAVYLCASSPQGLARYEQYFGPGTRLTVT.